One sample yielded the 11 T cell receptor beta chains listed below, sequenced in a study of shared clonotypes between healthy human individuals. Terminally differentiated effector memory CD45RA+ cells were left out of the naive CD8 fraction, which was CD45RO-negative and positively selected for CCR7. This table comes from immunoSEQ multiplex PCR, and its TCRdb copy is limited to in-frame clones, with some not included. This sample has about 2 million clones, with just under 95% found just once. Sample: naive CD8+ T cells sorted from blood. The receptors were gathered from a man younger than 30 in good health.

The chain combines TRBV11-2 with TRBJ2-5; 9 bases map to TRBD2. In germline, CDR1 is SGHAT, CDR2 FQNNGV. The junction had 13 bases not matched to a gene; V was cut back by 0 bases and J by 5 bases. The CDR3 contains 18 residues. In nucleotides, the CDR3 is TGTGCCAGCAGCTTAGATTATATTAGCGGGAGATTGGACGAGACCCAGTACTTC. As protein: CASSLDYISGRLDETQYF. Complete variable domain (other parts from reference TRBV11-2 and TRBJ2-5): EAGVAQSPRYKIIEKRQSVAFWCNPISGHATLYWYQQILGQGPKLLIQFQNNGVVDDSQLPKDRFSAERLKGVDSTLKIQPAKLEDSAVYLCASSLDYISGRLDETQYFGPGTRLLVL.

The chain uses TRBV10-3 and TRBJ2-2; no reliable D call. From germline, CDR1 is ENHRY and CDR2 SYGVKD. V was clipped by 2 bases and J by 4 bases, with 17 bases between them. The CDR3 consists of 17 residues. The CDR3 sequence is CAISETTPQWGTGELFF. The CDR3 DNA reads TGTGCCATCAGTGAGACTACCCCCCAATGGGGCACCGGGGAGCTGTTTTTT.

This sequence joins TRBV9 and TRBJ2-3; 7 bases are shared with TRBD2. V gave up 4 bases and J gave up 2 bases; unmatched junction bases: 4. The CDR3 has 14 residues. Per germline, CDR1 SGDLS and CDR2 YYNGEE. The CDR3 spells CASSTSGDTDTQYF. In DNA, the CDR3 is TGTGCCAGCAGCACAAGCGGGGACACAGATACGCAGTATTTT.

V gene TRBV9 combines with J gene TRBJ1-1; unclear D gene. Trimming removed 3 bases at V and 9 bases at J, with 15 bases between. This CDR3 contains 13 residues. Germline loops: CDR1 SGDLS, CDR2 YYNGEE. This chain's CDR3 is CASSASGDSKAFF. Here the CDR3 DNA reads TGTGCCAGCAGCGCCAGCGGGGATTCGAAAGCTTTCTTT. The full variable domain, in which reference TRBV9 and TRBJ1-1 provide the parts outside the CDR3, is DSGVTQTPKHLITATGQRVTLRCSPRSGDLSVYWYQQSLDQGLQFLIQYYNGEERAKGNILERFSAQQFPDLHSELNLSSLELGDSALYFCASSASGDSKAFFGQGTRLTVV.

The chain couples TRBV5-1 to TRBJ1-1; possibly TRBD1 for D (5 bases). V lost 4 bases, J lost 4 bases, and 14 bases lay in between. Germline-derived CDR1 and CDR2 are SGHRS and YFSETQ. The CDR3 is made up of 14 amino acids. The CDR3: CASSTASGSTEAFF. CDR3 DNA: TGCGCCAGCAGCACGGCGTCAGGGTCCACTGAAGCTTTCTTT.

The chain combines TRBV6-6 with TRBJ2-7; 15 positions agree with TRBD2. The CDR3 runs 16 residues. Germline CDR1 reads MNHNY; CDR2 reads SVGAGI (reference sequence). The J segment lost 3 bases and the V segment lost 6 bases, leaving 6 bases of the junction unmatched. The DNA of the CDR3 is TGTGCCAGCAGCCTCGGACTAGCGGGAGGGAACTACGAGCAGTACTTC. Its protein is CASSLGLAGGNYEQYF.

V gene TRBV4-1 combines with J gene TRBJ2-1; D assignment may be TRBD1 or TRBD2 (5 bases each). CDR1 is MGHRA and CDR2 is YSYEKL in the germline V gene. The CDR3 length is 15 residues. The V gene lost 4 bases and the J gene lost 2 bases, with 12 bases spanning the gap. The CDR3 bases are TGCGCCAGCAGCCCGGGGCTAGTTACCTACAATGAGCAGTTCTTC. This encodes CASSPGLVTYNEQFF.

The rearrangement joins TRBV6-5 to TRBJ2-7; 10 nucleotides agree with TRBD1. Germline values: CDR1 MNHEY, CDR2 SVGAGI. There are 15 residues in the CDR3. Germline trimming cut 0 bases from V and 5 bases from J; bases unmatched to any gene: 4. DNA of the CDR3: TGTGCCAGCAGTTACTCCAGGGACAGGGGTCACGAGCAGTACTTC. This translates into CASSYSRDRGHEQYF.

The chain couples TRBV11-1 to TRBJ2-1, with 8 bases that match TRBD2. CDR3 length equals 11 residues. The junction had 0 bases not matched to a gene; V was cut back by 4 bases and J by 10 bases. Germline CDR1 reads SGHAT; CDR2 reads FQDESV (reference sequence). The CDR3 DNA reads TGTGCCAGCAGCTCGGGGGGGGAGCAGTTCTTC. Its translation: CASSSGGEQFF.

CDR3: CASSLTGSYNSPLHF. The CDR3 coding sequence is TGTGCCAGCAGCTTGACAGGGTCCTATAATTCACCCCTCCACTTT. The chain is built from TRBV7-9 and TRBJ1-6; 7 positions match TRBD1. Germline V gives CDR1 SEHNR, CDR2 FQNEAQ (reference sequence). This CDR3 region has 15 residues. After removal of 3 bases from V and 1 base from J, the junction contained 0 bases not matched to a gene.

The chain has TRBV29-1 and TRBJ2-5; TRBD1 is a possible D gene (6 bases). The CDR3 is 12 residues long. CDR1 is SQVTM, CDR2 ANQGSEA, per germline. V dropped 7 bases and J dropped 5 bases, with 14 bases sitting between them. CDR3 coding DNA: TGCAGCGGTTACAGGGTAGCCGAGACCCAGTACTTC. Encoded protein: CSGYRVAETQYF.